The 27 T cell receptor beta chains below were found in one sample sequenced in a study of blood T cell repertoires in COVID-19. Sequencing used immunoSEQ multiplex PCR; TCRdb keeps in-frame clones, though not all of them. The sample has about 140,000 clones, 84% seen once. The material sequenced was peripheral blood. Source of these receptors: a woman of 80 years or more in a cohort sampled during active or convalescent COVID-19.

The rearrangement uses TRBV7-8 and TRBJ2-3, with 8 nucleotides matching TRBD2. The CDR3 totals 16 residues. Germline assignment: CDR1 SGHVS and CDR2 FQNEAQ. The V and J ends lost 5 bases and 3 bases, in that order; junction bases with no gene match: 10. CDR3 residues: CASSQVRGGGTDTQYF. The CDR3 region has the DNA TGTGCCAGCAGCCAGGTTCGGGGGGGCGGGACAGATACGCAGTATTTT. Complete variable domain (other parts from reference TRBV7-8 and TRBJ2-3): GAGVSQSPRYKVAKRGQDVALRCDPISGHVSLFWYQQALGQGPEFLTYFQNEAQLDKSGLPSDRFFAERPEGSVSTLKIQRTQQEDSAVYLCASSQVRGGGTDTQYFGPGTRLTVL.

This sequence joins TRBV6-5 and TRBJ2-1; D possibly corresponds to TRBD2 (5 bases). V lost 5 bases, J lost 3 bases, and 14 bases lay in between. This CDR3 comprises 15 residues. CDR1 MNHEY and CDR2 SVGAGI come from the germline V gene. In DNA, the CDR3 is TGTGCCAGCAGTATCCGTTGGGCGGGCTACAATGAGCAGTTCTTC. The encoded protein is CASSIRWAGYNEQFF.

The V call is TRBV28, the J call TRBJ1-1; tentatively, D is TRBD1 (6 bases). Between the trimmed V and J ends, which lost 8 bases and 2 bases, there was a span of 21 bases. Germline V gives CDR1 MDHEN, CDR2 SYDVKM. The CDR3 runs 16 residues. For the CDR3, the DNA is TGTGCCAGCTTATACCCCTTGGGGGGGCGCAACACTGAAGCTTTCTTT. Translated: CASLYPLGGRNTEAFF.

CDR3 sequence (DNA): TGTGCCATCAGTGAGTTCGGGGTTTACTATGGCTACACCTTC. Translated, it gives CAISEFGVYYGYTF. The chain is built from TRBV10-3 and TRBJ1-2, with D unresolved. Germline values: CDR1 ENHRY, CDR2 SYGVKD. V shed 1 base and J shed 3 bases, with 9 bases lying between them. CDR3 length: 14 amino acids.

This clone occurred a few times. V and J are TRBV30 and TRBJ2-3; D perhaps matches TRBD1 (5 bases). The V and J ends lost 2 bases and 4 bases respectively, with 7 bases between them. This CDR3 contains 12 residues. In germline, CDR1 is GTSNPN, CDR2 SVGIG (reference sequence). The CDR3 region is CAWSLTADTQYF. The CDR3 DNA reads TGTGCCTGGAGTTTGACAGCAGATACGCAGTATTTT.

The rearrangement joins TRBV21-1 to TRBJ2-7; the DNA was not used to check the table's D call, TRBD1. TRBV21-1 represents a pseudogene. There are 15 residues in the CDR3. This CDR3 is CASSNRQGEKGEQYF. The DNA of the CDR3 is TGTGCCAGCAGCAACCGACAGGGGGAAAAAGGCGAGCAGTACTTC.

A single count supports this clone. V usage is TRBV3-1 (or the pseudogene TRBV3-2) and J usage is TRBJ1-5, with 8 bases that match TRBD1. V was clipped by 4 bases and J by 11 bases; unmatched bases: 10. Germline V CDR1 and CDR2: LGHDT, YNNKEL (reference sequence). This CDR3 has 14 residues. The CDR3: CASSLSDRGSAQHF. Here the CDR3 DNA reads TGTGCCAGCAGCCTTTCCGACAGGGGAAGCGCCCAGCATTTT.

The J gene is TRBJ1-6, the V gene TRBV5-1, with 9 nucleotides matching TRBD1. The germline V gene has CDR1 SGHRS and CDR2 YFSETQ. Trimming took 4 bases from V and 3 from J; bases not matched to a gene: 8. The length of the CDR3 is 17 residues. The CDR3 is CASSGNRDRDYNSPLHF. As DNA, the CDR3 is TGCGCCAGCAGCGGAAACCGGGACAGGGACTATAATTCACCCCTCCACTTT.

J is TRBJ1-1 and V is TRBV30; TRBD1 agrees at 10 bases. Germline V gene lookup returns CDR1 GTSNPN and CDR2 SVGIG (reference sequence). V shed 2 bases and J 0 bases; nucleotides not matched to a gene: 9. This CDR3 comprises 17 residues. CDR3 sequence reads: CAWSWDRGGRMNTEAFF. In DNA form, the CDR3 reads TGTGCCTGGAGTTGGGACAGGGGCGGGAGGATGAACACTGAAGCTTTCTTT.

This chain uses TRBV11-2 with TRBJ2-7, with 7 bases aligning to TRBD2. There are 13 residues in the CDR3. The germline gives CDR1 SGHAT, CDR2 FQNNGV. The V segment lost 3 bases and the J segment 6 bases; nucleotides outside the gene matches: 5. This CDR3 is CASSFGGKGEQYV. The CDR3 nucleotides are TGTGCCAGCAGCTTCGGGGGGAAGGGCGAGCAGTACGTC.

This clone was recorded once. The rearrangement uses TRBV24-1 and TRBJ2-3; D uncertain. V lost 4 bases to trimming and J lost 4 bases, with 20 bases between them. Per germline, CDR1 KGHDR and CDR2 SFDVKD. CDR3 length: 17 amino acids. The CDR3 bases are TGTGCCACCAGTGACTCCACGACCCTATCCGAGGCAGATACGCAGTATTTT. Translated: CATSDSTTLSEADTQYF.

V gene TRBV27 combines with J gene TRBJ1-5; 7 positions agree with TRBD1. Germline V gene sequence: CDR1 MNHEY, CDR2 SMNVEV (reference sequence). The V gene end was trimmed by 6 bases and the J gene end by 5 bases; junction bases not matched to a gene: 4. This CDR3 contains 13 residues. The CDR3, as DNA: TGTGCCAGCAGCCCCGACAGGGATCAGCCCCAGCATTTT. Translating it yields CASSPDRDQPQHF.

The chain couples TRBV24-1 to TRBJ2-3, with D tentatively TRBD1 (6 bases). V lost 9 bases, J lost 11 bases, and 20 bases lay in between. The CDR3 contains 13 residues. CDR1 and CDR2 (germline): KGHDR, SFDVKD. CDR3 nucleotides: TGTGCCACCCATTACATCGGACAGAGGTTGCAGTATTTT. Amino acids: CATHYIGQRLQYF.

The V call is TRBV19, the J call TRBJ1-1, with 7 bases matching TRBD1. The trim removed 5 bases at V and 1 base at J, leaving 7 bases unmatched. CDR3 length: 15 amino acids. Per germline, CDR1 LNHDA and CDR2 SQIVND (reference sequence). The chain's CDR3 is CASSSPGQPNTEAFF. The CDR3 DNA reads as TGTGCCAGTAGTTCCCCGGGACAGCCGAACACTGAAGCTTTCTTT.

A word on this clone: Other nucleotide sequences from this sample produce the same CDR3. V is TRBV5-1 and J is TRBJ2-5; no clear D gene. CDR1 and CDR2 from the germline V gene are SGHRS and YFSETQ. V lost 1 base, J lost 2 bases, and 6 bases lay in between. The CDR3 has 13 residues. The CDR3 bases are TGCGCCAGCAGCTTGCAGGATCAAGAGACCCAGTACTTC. It encodes CASSLQDQETQYF.

The rearrangement links TRBV19 to TRBJ2-3; weak D call: TRBD2 (5 bases). Germline V gene sequence: CDR1 LNHDA, CDR2 SQIVND (reference sequence). V was trimmed by 4 bases and J by 0 bases, leaving 11 bases between them. CDR3 length: 15 amino acids. The CDR3 DNA is TGTGCCAGTAGTACGCCGGGAATAAGCACAGATACGCAGTATTTT. Translation: CASSTPGISTDTQYF.

The V gene is TRBV7-9, the J gene TRBJ2-1, with TRBD2 identical over 8 bases. Per germline, CDR1 SEHNR and CDR2 FQNEAQ (reference sequence). The V segment lost 2 bases and the J segment 8 bases; nucleotides outside the gene matches: 14. The CDR3 has 17 residues. Written as DNA, the CDR3 is TGTGCCAGCAGCTTATTCGTCCGAGTCGGGGGGGCCCATGAGCAGTTCTTC. It yields the protein CASSLFVRVGGAHEQFF.

This chain links TRBV28 with TRBJ2-3; 13 bases are a match to TRBD2. The CDR3 has 17 amino acids. The J segment lost 5 bases and the V segment lost 4 bases, leaving 9 bases of the junction unmatched. The germline V gene encodes CDR1 MDHEN and CDR2 SYDVKM. CDR3 region: CASSSHPLAGGQDTQYF. CDR3 sequence (DNA): TGTGCCAGCAGTTCCCACCCACTAGCGGGGGGGCAAGATACGCAGTATTTT.

This chain uses TRBV7-3 with TRBJ2-5, with 7 bases that match TRBD2. V dropped 5 bases and J dropped 5; count of bases not matched to a gene: 5. There are 13 residues in the CDR3. Germline V gives CDR1 SGHTA, CDR2 FQGTGA. CDR3: CASSRRGGETQYF. The CDR3 DNA follows: TGTGCCAGCAGCCGGAGGGGAGGGGAGACCCAGTACTTC.

This clone was observed a single time. This chain joins TRBV5-4 and TRBJ2-5; D call uncertain. Germline loops: CDR1 SGHNT, CDR2 YYREEE (reference sequence). Deletions cut 6 bases from V and 2 bases from J, with 11 bases between. The CDR3 is 13 residues long. The CDR3 DNA reads as TGTGCCAGCAATGCACAGAGTCAAGAGACCCAGTACTTC. Its translation is CASNAQSQETQYF.

The genes are TRBV19 and TRBJ1-2; TRBD1 is a possible D gene (6 bases). The CDR3 loop spans 16 amino acids. Germline CDR1 is LNHDA and CDR2 is SQIVND (reference sequence). Trimming removed 8 bases from V and 2 bases from J, with 21 bases in between. CDR3 sequence (DNA): TGTGCCAGTGGTGGGGGCTCCCGGACAAGAAACTATGGCTACACCTTC. Translated: CASGGGSRTRNYGYTF.

As DNA, the CDR3 is TGTGCCAGCAGTTACAATAGCGGGGGGGCGGAGACCCAGTACTTC. The encoded protein is CASSYNSGGAETQYF. The V and J genes are TRBV6-2 or TRBV6-3 and TRBJ2-5; 11 bases line up with TRBD2. This CDR3 has 15 amino acids. The V and J ends lost 2 bases and 5 bases, in that order; junction bases with no gene match: 4. Germline V lookup: CDR1 MNHEY, CDR2 SVGEGT.

The gene calls are TRBV5-1 and TRBJ2-5; D call uncertain. The CDR3 covers 15 residues. V lost 3 bases to trimming and J lost 5 bases, with 17 bases between them. The germline V gene encodes CDR1 SGHRS and CDR2 YFSETQ. Here the CDR3 reads CASSSGRLVGETQYF. CDR3 coding DNA: TGCGCCAGCAGCTCGGGTAGGCTAGTCGGGGAGACCCAGTACTTC.

CDR3 loop: CASSEKTGNQPQHF. As DNA, the CDR3 is TGTGCCAGCTCCGAAAAAACAGGAAATCAGCCCCAGCATTTT. This sequence joins TRBV18 and TRBJ1-5; tentatively, D is TRBD1 (5 bases). Germline loops: CDR1 KGHSH, CDR2 LQKENI. V was cut by 6 bases and J by 4 bases, with 13 bases left in between. This CDR3 contains 14 residues.

The chain is built from TRBV15 and TRBJ1-1, with 9 bases that match TRBD1. J lost 8 bases, V lost 2 bases, and 9 bases had no gene match. Germline CDR1 reads LNHNV; CDR2 reads YYDKDF (reference sequence). The CDR3 is made up of 15 amino acids. In DNA form, the CDR3 reads TGTGCCACCAGCAGAAGTTCCGGGACAGGGCGGGAAGCTTTCTTT. Its translation is CATSRSSGTGREAFF.

The sample holds one count of this clone. The rearrangement links TRBV5-4 to TRBJ2-2; 7 bases line up with TRBD1. CDR1 and CDR2 from the germline V gene are SGHNT and YYREEE (reference sequence). The CDR3 totals 15 residues. J gave up 4 bases and V 8 bases, and 11 bases lay outside the gene matches. The CDR3, as DNA: TGTGCCAGTGAAACCGGGACAGAGGCCACCGGGGAGCTGTTTTTT. It translates to CASETGTEATGELFF.

The rearrangement uses TRBV29-1 and TRBJ1-4; D call uncertain. Looked up from germline, CDR1 is SQVTM and CDR2 is ANQGSEA. CDR3 length equals 13 residues. V lost 7 bases, J lost 4 bases, and 13 bases lay in between. The CDR3 region is CSASDRGNEKLFF. CDR3 DNA: TGCAGCGCTTCTGATCGGGGTAATGAAAAACTGTTTTTT.